This T cell receptor beta chain was obtained from a study of cytomegalovirus exposure and HLA in healthy donors. CDR1 MDHEN and CDR2 SYDVKM come from the germline V gene. The CDR3 has 15 amino acids. V was shortened by 7 bases and J by 5 bases, with 15 bases between the two germline ends. Of note for this clone: Its antigen remains unidentified.

Broader study findings: Both high specificity and high sensitivity reportedly marked the classifier's diagnosis of cytomegalovirus status. In a later analysis, a missense DCLRE1C variant was linked to TCR beta V- and J-gene trimming. As was reported, the HLA-A and HLA-B alleles of most subjects were accurately predicted from TCR beta sequences. Presence/absence results assume similar sequencing depth per donor, which may not hold.

The PCR contained 60 Vbeta and 13 Jbeta primers. Clones were sequenced by immunoSEQ multiplex PCR, and TCRdb holds only the in-frame ones, with some missing. The table has approximately 190,000 clones, 85% to 90% seen once; the top ten hold over 1%. The TCR sequence derives from a young man in good health and CMV-seronegative. The specimen was PBMCs. The gene calls are TRBV28 and TRBJ1-6; weak D call: TRBD1 (6 bases). The CDR3 nucleotides are TGTGCCAGCACTAAACCCAGGGGAAATAATTCACCCCTCCACTTT. It encodes CASTKPRGNNSPLHF.